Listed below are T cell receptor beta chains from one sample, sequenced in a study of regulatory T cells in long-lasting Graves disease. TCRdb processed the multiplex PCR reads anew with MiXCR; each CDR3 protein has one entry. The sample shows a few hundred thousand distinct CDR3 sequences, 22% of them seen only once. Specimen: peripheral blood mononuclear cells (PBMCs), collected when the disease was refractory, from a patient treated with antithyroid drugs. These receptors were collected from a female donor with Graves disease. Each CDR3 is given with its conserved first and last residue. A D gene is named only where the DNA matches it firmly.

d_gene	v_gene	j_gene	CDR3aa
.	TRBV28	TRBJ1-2	CASSFLDPPGYTF
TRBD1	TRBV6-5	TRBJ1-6	CASSYSRGVDSPLHF
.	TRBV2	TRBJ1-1	CASSENPPQEAFF
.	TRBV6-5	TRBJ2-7	CASSYSPISSYEQYF
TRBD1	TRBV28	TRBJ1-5	CASSLWGYRGRGNQPQHF
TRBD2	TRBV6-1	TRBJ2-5	CASSLPGLEETQYF
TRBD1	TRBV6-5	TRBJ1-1	CASSYGQGPEAFF
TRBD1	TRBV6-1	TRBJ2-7	CASTPTGSGEQYF
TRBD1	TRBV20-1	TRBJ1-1	CSARVPGQGAGTEAFF
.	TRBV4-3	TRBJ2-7	CASSQDFGQSSYEQYF
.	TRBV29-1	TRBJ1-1	CSAESRERAFF
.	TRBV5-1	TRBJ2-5	CASSLEVGTRPKTQYF
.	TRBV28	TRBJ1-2	CASSTGQGDGYTF
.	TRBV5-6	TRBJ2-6	CASSPQLGANVLTF
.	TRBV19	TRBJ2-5	CATQAGSDGETQYF
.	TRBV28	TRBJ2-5	CASSLSTARETQYF
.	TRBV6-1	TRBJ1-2	CASTPTRGSNYGYTF
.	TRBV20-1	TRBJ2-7	CSARVPGPGERYF
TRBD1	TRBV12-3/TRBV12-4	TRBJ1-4	CASSDQTGWGKLFF
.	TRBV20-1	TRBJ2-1	CSARGYLTYNEQFF
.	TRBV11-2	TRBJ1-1	CASRKEMEAFF
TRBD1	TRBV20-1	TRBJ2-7	CSARARGFTYEQYF
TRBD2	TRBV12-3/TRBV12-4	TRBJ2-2	CASGNSGGADTGELFF
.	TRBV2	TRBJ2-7	CASRGYRVISYEQYF
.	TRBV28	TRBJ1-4	CASADSGEGEKLFF
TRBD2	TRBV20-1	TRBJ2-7	CSSEAFAGLIYEQYF
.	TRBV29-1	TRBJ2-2	CSAQLGVKGGELFF
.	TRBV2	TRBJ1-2	CATHINGLTNYGYTF
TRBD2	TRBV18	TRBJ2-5	CASSPGGGRETQHF
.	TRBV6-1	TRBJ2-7	CASRLDGVPYEQYF
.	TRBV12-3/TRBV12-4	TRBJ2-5	CASRLEVQETQYF
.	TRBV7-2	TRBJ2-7	CASSLYGVSYEQYF
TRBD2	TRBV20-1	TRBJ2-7	CSAEGLAGAYEQYF
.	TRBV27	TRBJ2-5	CASSLSLLGETQYF
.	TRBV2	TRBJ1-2	CAVGRAANYGYTF
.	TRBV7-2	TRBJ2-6	CASSLGGWGALLTGANVLTF
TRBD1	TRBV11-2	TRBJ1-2	CASGPRDRGLRGYTF
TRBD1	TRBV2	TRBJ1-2	CASRGQGNYGYTF
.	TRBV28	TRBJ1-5	CASSLQRGPRQPQHF
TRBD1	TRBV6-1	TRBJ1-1	CAIGGLRAGEGTEAFF
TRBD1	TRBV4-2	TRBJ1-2	CASSPMGQTDNYGYTF
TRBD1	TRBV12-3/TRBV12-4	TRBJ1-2	CASSHRDRANYGYTF
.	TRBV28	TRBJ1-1	CASRSPSGAFF
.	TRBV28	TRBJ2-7	CASSLSGSGNYEQYF
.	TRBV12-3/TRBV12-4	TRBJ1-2	CASKPPGHGYTF